Each of the 10 T cell receptor beta chains below was sequenced from the same sample in a study of blood T cells in healthy people across ages. Combining a sample-barcoded 5' primer with a J-beta primer mix, a second PCR ran for 7 to 11 cycles. TCRdb re-derived calls from the 5' RACE reads in MiXCR, one entry per CDR3 protein. The sample gives about 1.1 million distinct CDR3 sequences, 35% to 45% of which show up once; less than 15% is in the top ten. Sequenced: blood. These receptor sequences come from a man in his late teens or twenties in good health.

The gene calls are TRBV4-2 and TRBJ2-1; a weak D match, TRBD2 (5 bases). V was clipped by 4 bases and J by 3 bases, with 19 bases between them. The CDR3 sequence is 17 residues long. Germline CDR1 is LGHNA and CDR2 is YNFKEQ. CDR3 coding DNA: TGTGCCAGCAGCCTCCAGACGGCGCCCGGAGGCTACAATGAGCAGTTCTTC. Protein sequence: CASSLQTAPGGYNEQFF.

V and J are TRBV4-2 and TRBJ1-4; D not resolved. Germline values: CDR1 LGHNA, CDR2 YNFKEQ. The CDR3 totals 16 residues. Trimming took 0 bases from V and 5 from J, leaving 13 bases between them. The CDR3 here is CASSQDRPSPNEKLFF. The DNA of the CDR3 is TGTGCCAGCAGCCAAGACAGGCCGAGCCCCAATGAAAAACTGTTTTTT.

This clonotype has more than one count but fewer than ten. This chain links TRBV7-9 with TRBJ1-5; D gene unclear. V lost 3 bases and J 5 bases, leaving 8 bases between the germline ends. In germline, CDR1 is SEHNR, CDR2 FQNEAQ (reference sequence). The CDR3 has 13 amino acids. CDR3 in amino acids: CASSFDRDQPQHF. The CDR3 nucleotides read TGTGCCAGCAGCTTCGATAGAGATCAGCCCCAGCATTTT.

The V gene is TRBV9, the J gene TRBJ2-1; D may be TRBD1 (5 bases). Trimming shortened V by 0 bases and J by 7 bases, and 11 bases separated the two germline ends. This CDR3 contains 14 residues. Germline assignment: CDR1 SGDLS and CDR2 YYNGEE. The chain's CDR3 is CASSVADRLNEQFF. The CDR3 DNA sequence: TGTGCCAGCAGCGTAGCCGACAGATTGAATGAGCAGTTCTTC.

This rearrangement joins TRBV6-5 to TRBJ2-3; D possibly corresponds to TRBD1 (5 bases). Germline CDR1 MNHEY, CDR2 SVGAGI. V lost 5 bases to trimming and J lost 0 bases, with 12 bases between them. This CDR3 contains 15 residues. DNA for the CDR3: TGTGCCAGCAGTACCCGACAGAGTAGCACAGATACGCAGTATTTT. Amino acids: CASSTRQSSTDTQYF.

This clonotype appeared a few times. The junction departs from germline at one end; a sequencing error may be responsible. The V gene is TRBV12-3 or TRBV12-4, the J gene TRBJ2-7; D possibly corresponds to TRBD1 (6 bases). The CDR3 sequence is 15 residues long. The CDR3 here is CASSGGGRSSYEQYF. The CDR3 DNA reads TGTGCCAGCAGTGGGGGCGGCCGCAGCTCCTATGAGCAGTACTTC.

The chain recombines TRBV25-1 with TRBJ2-1, with D possibly TRBD1 on 5 matching bases. The germline gives CDR1 MGHDK, CDR2 SYGVNS. V was clipped by 6 bases and J by 13 bases, with 28 bases between them. This CDR3 comprises 16 residues. The CDR3 coding sequence is TGTGCCAGCAGCCCTTCTGGGGATGGGGCCAAAAACATTCAGTTCTTC. Its translation: CASSPSGDGAKNIQFF.

The V call is TRBV27, the J call TRBJ2-3, with 10 bases fitting TRBD2. With 3 bases clipped from V and 2 bases from J, the junction kept 8 bases outside the gene matches. This CDR3 is 17 amino acids long. Germline CDR1 reads MNHEY; CDR2 reads SMNVEV (reference sequence). The CDR3 sequence is CASSFLHSGGPTDTQYF. CDR3 DNA sequence: TGTGCCAGCAGTTTCCTCCATAGCGGGGGGCCCACAGATACGCAGTATTTT.

V and J are TRBV12-3 or TRBV12-4 and TRBJ1-2; D not certain. The CDR3 sequence is 14 residues long. V was clipped by 5 bases and J by 3 bases, with 13 bases between them. CDR3 loop: CASSPAGRDYGYTF. Here the CDR3 DNA reads TGTGCCAGCAGTCCAGCCGGGCGTGACTATGGCTACACCTTC.

This clonotype was counted between two and nine times. The genes are TRBV4-3 and TRBJ1-6; D is unclear. CDR1 is LGHNA and CDR2 is YSLEER in the germline V gene. This CDR3 has 13 residues. Trimming shortened V by 0 bases and J by 8 bases, and 5 bases separated the two germline ends. The CDR3 coding sequence is TGCGCCAGCAGCCAAGAAGGTCATTCACCCCTCCACTTT. Translation gives CASSQEGHSPLHF.